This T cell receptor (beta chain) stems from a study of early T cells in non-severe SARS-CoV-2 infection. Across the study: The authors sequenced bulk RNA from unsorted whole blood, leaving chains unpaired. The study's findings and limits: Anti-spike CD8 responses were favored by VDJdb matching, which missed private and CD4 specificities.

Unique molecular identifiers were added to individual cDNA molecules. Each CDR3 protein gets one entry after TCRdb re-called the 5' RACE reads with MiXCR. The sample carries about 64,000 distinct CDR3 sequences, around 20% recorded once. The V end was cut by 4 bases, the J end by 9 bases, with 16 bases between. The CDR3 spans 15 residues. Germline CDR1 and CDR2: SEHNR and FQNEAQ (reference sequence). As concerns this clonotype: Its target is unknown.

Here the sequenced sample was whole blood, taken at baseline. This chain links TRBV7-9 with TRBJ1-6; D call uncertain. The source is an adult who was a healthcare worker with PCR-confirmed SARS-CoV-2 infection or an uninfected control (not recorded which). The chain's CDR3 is CASSSEYLVTSPLHF. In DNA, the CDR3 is TGTGCCAGCAGCTCAGAGTACCTCGTTACTTCACCCCTCCACTTT. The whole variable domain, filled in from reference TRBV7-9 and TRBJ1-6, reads DTGVSQNPRHKITKRGQNVTFRCDPISEHNRLYWYRQTLGQGPEFLTYFQNEAQLEKSRLLSDRFSAERPKGSFSTLEIQRTEQGDSAMYLCASSSEYLVTSPLHFGNGTRLTVT.